This T cell receptor beta chain was obtained from a study of CD8 T cells in ankylosing spondylitis. Study-wide results and caveats: There was a TCR beta motif, made of 7 to 9 highly homologous variants, that appeared characteristic of ankylosing spondylitis blood.

CDR3 length: 14 amino acids. After removal of 4 bases from V and 1 base from J, the junction contained 2 bases not matched to a gene. This clonotype was observed at least ten times. Its antigen is not known. Making use of molecular barcodes, quantitative 5'-RACE generated TCR beta libraries. From the 5' RACE reads, TCRdb called clonotypes with MiXCR, one entry per CDR3 protein. This table has around 130,000 distinct CDR3 sequences, about 7% appearing once. This TCR was sampled from a male donor with ankylosing spondylitis or in good health (not recorded which). Material: blood, either unsorted or a sorted T cell fraction (not recorded which). The chain is built from TRBV12-3 or TRBV12-4 and TRBJ2-5; 8 bases align to TRBD1. The CDR3 bases are TGTGCCAGCAGTTCCACAGGGGGCCAAGAGACCCAGTACTTC. It translates to CASSSTGGQETQYF.